This TCR beta chain derives from a study of early T cells in non-severe SARS-CoV-2 infection. Looking at the study overall: Chains from this unsorted whole-blood bulk RNA could not be paired. General study points: The VDJdb matching leaned toward anti-spike CD8 responses and overlooked private and CD4 specificities.

In its sample, this clonotype was seen many times. The target antigen is unknown. V was pared by 0 bases and J by 9 bases, with 8 bases between. CDR1 is DFQATT and CDR2 is SNEGSKA in the germline V gene (reference sequence). The length of the CDR3 is 11 residues. Researchers tagged individual cDNA molecules with unique molecular identifiers. TCRdb passed the 5' RACE reads through MiXCR, listing each CDR3 protein once. The sample records approximately 70,000 distinct CDR3 sequences, roughly 5.3% being singletons. The sequence was obtained from an adult who was a healthcare worker with PCR-confirmed SARS-CoV-2 infection or an uninfected control (not recorded which). The source was whole blood, collected at baseline. The V and J genes are TRBV20-1 and TRBJ2-5, with D perhaps matching TRBD2 (6 bases). CDR3 sequence (DNA): TGCAGTGCTAGAGATGGAGGGTCCCAGTACTTC. Amino acids: CSARDGGSQYF.